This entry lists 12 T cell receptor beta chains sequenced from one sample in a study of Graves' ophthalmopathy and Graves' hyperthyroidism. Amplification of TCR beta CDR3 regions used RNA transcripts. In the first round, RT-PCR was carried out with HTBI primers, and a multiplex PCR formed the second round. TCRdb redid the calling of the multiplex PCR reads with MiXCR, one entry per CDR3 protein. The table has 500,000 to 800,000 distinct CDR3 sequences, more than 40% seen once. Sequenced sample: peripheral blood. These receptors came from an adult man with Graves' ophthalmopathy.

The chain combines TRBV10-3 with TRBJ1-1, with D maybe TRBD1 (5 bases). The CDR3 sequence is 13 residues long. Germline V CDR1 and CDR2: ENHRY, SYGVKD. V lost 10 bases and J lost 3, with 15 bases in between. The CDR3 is CASDNVGDTEAFF. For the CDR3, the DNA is TGTGCCAGCGATAATGTGGGGGACACTGAAGCTTTCTTT.

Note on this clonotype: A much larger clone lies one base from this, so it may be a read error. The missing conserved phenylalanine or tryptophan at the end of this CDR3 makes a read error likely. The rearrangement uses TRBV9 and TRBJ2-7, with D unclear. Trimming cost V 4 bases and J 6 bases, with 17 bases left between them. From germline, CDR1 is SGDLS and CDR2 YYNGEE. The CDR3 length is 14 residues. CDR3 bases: TGTGCCAGCAGCCGTAATTGGGCCCCCGGCGAGCAGTACCTC. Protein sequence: CASSRNWAPGEQYL.

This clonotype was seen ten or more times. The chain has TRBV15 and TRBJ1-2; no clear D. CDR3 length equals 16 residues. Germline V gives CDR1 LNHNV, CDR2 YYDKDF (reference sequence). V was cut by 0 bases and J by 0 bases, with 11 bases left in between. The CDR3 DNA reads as TGTGCCACCAGCAGAGAAGGGAGTACAGCTAACTATGGCTACACCTTC. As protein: CATSREGSTANYGYTF.

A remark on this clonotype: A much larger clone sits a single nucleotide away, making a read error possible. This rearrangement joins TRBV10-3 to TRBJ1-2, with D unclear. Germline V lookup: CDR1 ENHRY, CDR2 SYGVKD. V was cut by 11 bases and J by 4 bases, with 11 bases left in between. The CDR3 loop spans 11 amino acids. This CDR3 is CARRGPYGYTF. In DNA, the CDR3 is TGTGCCCGCAGAGGACCCTATGGCTACACCTTC.

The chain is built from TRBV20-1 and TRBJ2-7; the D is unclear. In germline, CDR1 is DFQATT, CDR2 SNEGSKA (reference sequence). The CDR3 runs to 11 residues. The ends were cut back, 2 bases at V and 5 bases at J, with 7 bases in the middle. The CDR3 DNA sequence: TGCAGTGCTAGATACTATGACGAGCAGTACTTC. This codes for CSARYYDEQYF.

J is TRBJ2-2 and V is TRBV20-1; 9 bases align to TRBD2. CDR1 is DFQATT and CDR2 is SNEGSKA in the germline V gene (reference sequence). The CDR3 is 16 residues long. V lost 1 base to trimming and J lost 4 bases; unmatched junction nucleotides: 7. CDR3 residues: CSARAPAGGGTGELFF. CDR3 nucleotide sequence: TGCAGTGCTAGAGCACCAGCGGGAGGAGGCACCGGGGAGCTGTTTTTT.

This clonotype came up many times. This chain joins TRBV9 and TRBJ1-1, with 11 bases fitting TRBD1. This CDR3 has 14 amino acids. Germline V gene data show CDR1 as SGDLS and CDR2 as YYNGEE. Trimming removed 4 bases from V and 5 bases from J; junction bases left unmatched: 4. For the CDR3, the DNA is TGTGCCAGCAGCCGTGGGACAGGGGGAACTGAAGCTTTCTTT. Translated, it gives CASSRGTGGTEAFF.

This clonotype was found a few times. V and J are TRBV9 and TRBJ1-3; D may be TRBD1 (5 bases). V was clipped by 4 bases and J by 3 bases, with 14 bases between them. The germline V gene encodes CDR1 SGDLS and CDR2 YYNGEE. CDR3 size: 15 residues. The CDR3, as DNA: TGTGCCAGCAGCCCCAGGACGGGGGTTGGAAACACCATATATTTT. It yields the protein CASSPRTGVGNTIYF.

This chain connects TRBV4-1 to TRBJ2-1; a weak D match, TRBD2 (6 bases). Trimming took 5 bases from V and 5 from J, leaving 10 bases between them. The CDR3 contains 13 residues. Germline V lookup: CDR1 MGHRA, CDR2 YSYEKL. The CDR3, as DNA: TGCGCCAGCAGCACCAGGGAGGACAATGAGCAGTTCTTC. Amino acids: CASSTREDNEQFF.

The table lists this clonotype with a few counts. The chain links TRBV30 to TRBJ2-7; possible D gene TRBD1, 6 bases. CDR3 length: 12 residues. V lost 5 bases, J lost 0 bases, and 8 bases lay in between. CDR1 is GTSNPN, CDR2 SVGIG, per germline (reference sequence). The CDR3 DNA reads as TGTGCCTGGCGGGACAACTCCTACGAGCAGTACTTC. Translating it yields CAWRDNSYEQYF. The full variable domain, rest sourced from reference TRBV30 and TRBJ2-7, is SQTIHQWPATLVQPVGSPLSLECTVEGTSNPNLYWYRQAAGRGLQLLFYSVGIGQISSEVPQNLSASRPQDRQFILSSKKLLLSDSGFYLCAWRDNSYEQYFGPGTRLTVT.

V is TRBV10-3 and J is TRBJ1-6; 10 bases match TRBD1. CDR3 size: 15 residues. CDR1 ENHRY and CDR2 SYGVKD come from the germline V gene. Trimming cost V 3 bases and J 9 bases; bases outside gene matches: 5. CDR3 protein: CAISDSGQGSSPLHF. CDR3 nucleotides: TGTGCCATCAGTGACTCGGGACAGGGGAGTTCACCCCTCCACTTT.

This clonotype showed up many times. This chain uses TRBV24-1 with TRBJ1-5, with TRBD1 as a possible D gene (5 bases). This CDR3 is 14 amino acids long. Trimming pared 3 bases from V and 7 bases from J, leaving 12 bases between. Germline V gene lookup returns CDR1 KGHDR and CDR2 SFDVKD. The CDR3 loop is CATSDDRGNQPQHF. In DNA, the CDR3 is TGTGCCACCAGTGATGATAGGGGAAACCAGCCCCAGCATTTT.